The 9 T cell receptor beta chains below all came from one sample that was sequenced in a study of cytotoxic CD8 clonotypes in ibrutinib-treated CLL. TCRdb's copy holds only in-frame clones and misses some; the assay was immunoSEQ multiplex PCR. The table lists 130,000 to 150,000 clones, approximately 90% of them singletons. Material: PBMCs, obtained after 12 months of ibrutinib treatment. The source of these receptors is a human donor with chronic lymphocytic leukemia.

The CDR3 nucleotides are TGTGCCAGCAGTTACCTTTCCCAAACCTACGAGCAGTACTTC. Translating it yields CASSYLSQTYEQYF. The chain links TRBV6-6 to TRBJ2-7; D remains ambiguous. The CDR3 is 14 amino acids. The V end lost 2 bases, the J end lost 2 bases, and 10 bases lay between the germline ends. Germline CDR1 MNHNY, CDR2 SVGAGI (reference sequence).

V gene TRBV7-6 combines with J gene TRBJ2-1; D remains ambiguous. The V gene lost 4 bases and the J gene lost 0 bases, with 13 bases spanning the gap. Germline V gives CDR1 SGHVS, CDR2 FNYEAQ. CDR3 length equals 16 residues. As DNA, the CDR3 is TGTGCCAGCAGCTCAAAGACCCCAAGCTCCTACAATGAGCAGTTCTTC. This translates into CASSSKTPSSYNEQFF. Drawing the rest from reference TRBV7-6 and TRBJ2-1, the complete variable domain is GAGVSQSPRYKVTKRGQDVALRCDPISGHVSLYWYRQALGQGPEFLTYFNYEAQQDKSGLPNDRFSAERPEGSISTLTIQRTEQRDSAMYRCASSSKTPSSYNEQFFGPGTRLTVL.

V is TRBV2 and J is TRBJ2-5, with 7 bases matching TRBD1. This CDR3 is built from 13 residues. CDR1 and CDR2 from the germline V gene are SNHLY and FYNNEI. Trimming cost V 7 bases and J 5 bases; bases outside gene matches: 7. The CDR3 loop reads CASKEGAEETQYF. DNA of the CDR3: TGTGCCAGCAAAGAGGGGGCGGAGGAGACCCAGTACTTC.

The chain combines TRBV28 with TRBJ2-3; 8 bases map to TRBD2. The CDR3 spans 15 residues. V lost 6 bases, J lost 4 bases, and 9 bases stayed unmatched. CDR1 is MDHEN and CDR2 is SYDVKM in the germline V gene. CDR3 nucleotide sequence: TGTGCCAGCAGGTTGAGCGGGGGAGGGGCAGATACGCAGTATTTT. Its translation: CASRLSGGGADTQYF.

The CDR3 DNA follows: TGTGCCTGGAGTCTCCGACTAGCGGGAGGGGATGAGCAGTTCTTC. Translation gives CAWSLRLAGGDEQFF. This chain connects TRBV30 to TRBJ2-1, with TRBD2 matching over 14 bases. The CDR3 has 15 residues. Germline values: CDR1 GTSNPN, CDR2 SVGIG (reference sequence). Trimming cost V 2 bases and J 8 bases; bases outside gene matches: 5. Variable domain in full (rest from reference TRBV30 and TRBJ2-1): SQTIHQWPATLVQPVGSPLSLECTVEGTSNPNLYWYRQAAGRGLQLLFYSVGIGQISSEVPQNLSASRPQDRQFILSSKKLLLSDSGFYLCAWSLRLAGGDEQFFGPGTRLTVL.

This chain uses TRBV4-1 with TRBJ1-4, with 8 bases that match TRBD1. The CDR3 is 15 residues long. Germline V gene lookup returns CDR1 MGHRA and CDR2 YSYEKL. V shed 0 bases and J 6 bases; nucleotides not matched to a gene: 3. The CDR3 sequence: CASSQDRRGHEKLFF. CDR3 DNA: TGCGCCAGCAGCCAAGATCGCAGGGGGCATGAAAAACTGTTTTTT.

V and J are TRBV2 and TRBJ1-1; no reliable D call. CDR3 length: 13 amino acids. Per germline, CDR1 SNHLY and CDR2 FYNNEI. The V and J ends lost 3 bases and 2 bases respectively, with 7 bases between them. The CDR3 here is CASSEHANTEAFF. The CDR3 bases are TGTGCCAGCAGTGAGCACGCAAACACTGAAGCTTTCTTT.

This sequence joins TRBV15 and TRBJ2-3, with TRBD2 matching 9 bases. V gave up 11 bases and J gave up 4 bases; unmatched junction bases: 7. Per germline, CDR1 LNHNV and CDR2 YYDKDF (reference sequence). This CDR3 is built from 13 residues. CDR3 bases: TGTGCCGTCCGTAGCGGGGGTTCAGATACGCAGTATTTT. Translation gives CAVRSGGSDTQYF.

The table lists this clone with a count of one. The V gene is TRBV6-5, the J gene TRBJ2-3; the match to TRBD1 covers 8 bases. The V segment lost 6 bases and the J segment 14 bases; nucleotides outside the gene matches: 7. Germline CDR1 is MNHEY and CDR2 is SVGAGI. This CDR3 spans 11 amino acids. CDR3 coding DNA: TGTGCCAGCAGACGACAGGGGCACGCGTATTTT. Its protein is CASRRQGHAYF.